These T cell receptor beta chains were read from a single sample in a study of blood T cell repertoires in COVID-19. Only in-frame clones appear in the TCRdb table, and some are missing; sequencing was by immunoSEQ multiplex PCR. Among 150,000 or so clones listed, roughly four fifths were seen once. Sequenced: peripheral blood. Receptors originate from a human donor with acute or convalescent COVID-19. The donor label of this sample is uncertain. Both conserved end residues are part of each CDR3. A D gene is named only where the DNA matches it firmly. Not every row has a clone size; where given, it reads once, few, many or a size class.

clone size: NA
D gene: TRBD2
V gene: TRBV30
J gene: TRBJ2-5
CDR3 DNA: TGTGCCTGGACTAGCGGGGGGCGCCGTTCGACCCAGTACTTC
CDR3 protein: CAWTSGGRRSTQYF

clone size: NA
D gene: TRBD1
V gene: TRBV5-1
J gene: TRBJ1-2
CDR3 DNA: TGCGCCAGCAGCTTGGCCGGGACAGGGGACATCTATGGCTACACCTTC
CDR3 protein: CASSLAGTGDIYGYTF

clone size: NA
D gene: TRBD2
V gene: TRBV11-2
J gene: TRBJ2-3
CDR3 DNA: TGTGCCAGCAGCTCTTCTAGCGGGGGGGTGGATACGCAGTATTTT
CDR3 protein: CASSSSSGGVDTQYF

clone size: once
D gene: NA
V gene: TRBV6-6
J gene: TRBJ2-3
CDR3 DNA: TGTGCCAGCAGTTACCGGGGGGCTAGCACAGATACGCAGTATTTT
CDR3 protein: CASSYRGASTDTQYF

clone size: NA
D gene: TRBD1
V gene: TRBV6-2/TRBV6-3
J gene: TRBJ1-5
CDR3 DNA: TGTGCCAGCAGTTACGGGGACAGCCATCAGCCCCAGCATTTT
CDR3 protein: CASSYGDSHQPQHF

clone size: NA
D gene: TRBD1
V gene: TRBV18
J gene: TRBJ1-1
CDR3 DNA: TGTGCCAGCTCACAAGGACAGGGACCGAACACTGAAGCTTTCTTT
CDR3 protein: CASSQGQGPNTEAFF

clone size: NA
D gene: NA
V gene: TRBV28
J gene: TRBJ1-2
CDR3 DNA: TGTGCCAGCAGCACCAGGGGCGTCCTCTATGGCTACACCTTC
CDR3 protein: CASSTRGVLYGYTF

clone size: NA
D gene: NA
V gene: TRBV29-1
J gene: TRBJ1-2
CDR3 DNA: TGCAGCGTTGAAGGGACAGAAGCTTCTAACTATGGCTACACCTTC
CDR3 protein: CSVEGTEASNYGYTF

clone size: NA
D gene: NA
V gene: TRBV7-9
J gene: TRBJ2-7
CDR3 DNA: TGTGCCAGCAGCTTATCAGGGTTGAGGAGCTACGAGCAGTACTTC
CDR3 protein: CASSLSGLRSYEQYF

clone size: once
D gene: TRBD2
V gene: TRBV10-2
J gene: TRBJ2-1
CDR3 DNA: TGCGCCAGCAGCGGGGACTACCATGAGCAGTTCTTC
CDR3 protein: CASSGDYHEQFF

clone size: NA
D gene: NA
V gene: TRBV27
J gene: TRBJ2-3
CDR3 DNA: TGTGCCAGCAGTTTAGCAGTGAGCACAGATACGCAGTATTTT
CDR3 protein: CASSLAVSTDTQYF

clone size: NA
D gene: TRBD1
V gene: TRBV5-5
J gene: TRBJ1-5
CDR3 DNA: TGTGCCAGCAGCCCAGGACAGGGTCCAGATCAGCCCCAGCATTTT
CDR3 protein: CASSPGQGPDQPQHF

clone size: few
D gene: NA
V gene: TRBV5-6
J gene: TRBJ1-2
CDR3 DNA: TGTGCCAGCAGGATCACGGGGGAAGGCTATGGCTACACCTTC
CDR3 protein: CASRITGEGYGYTF